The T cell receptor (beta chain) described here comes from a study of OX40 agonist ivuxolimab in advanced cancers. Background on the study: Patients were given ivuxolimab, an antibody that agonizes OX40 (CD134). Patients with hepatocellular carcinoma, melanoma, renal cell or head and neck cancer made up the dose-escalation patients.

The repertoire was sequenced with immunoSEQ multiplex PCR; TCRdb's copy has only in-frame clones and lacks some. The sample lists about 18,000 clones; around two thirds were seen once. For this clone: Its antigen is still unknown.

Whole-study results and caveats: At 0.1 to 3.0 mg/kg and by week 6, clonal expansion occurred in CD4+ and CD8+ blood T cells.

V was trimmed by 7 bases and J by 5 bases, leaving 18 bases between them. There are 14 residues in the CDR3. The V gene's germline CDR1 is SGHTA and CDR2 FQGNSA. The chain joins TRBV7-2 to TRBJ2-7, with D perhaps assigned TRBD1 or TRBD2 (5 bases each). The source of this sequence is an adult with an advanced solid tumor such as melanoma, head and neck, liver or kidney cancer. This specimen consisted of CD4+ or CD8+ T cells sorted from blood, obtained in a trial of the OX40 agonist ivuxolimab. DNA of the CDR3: TGTGCCAGCACCCCGGAAGGGGAGCGCGACGAGCAGTACTTC. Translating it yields CASTPEGERDEQYF.